This T cell receptor (beta chain) is from a study of cytotoxic CD8 clonotypes in ibrutinib-treated CLL. Study overall: Across the patients, approximately 10 were relapsed/refractory, roughly 16 treatment-naive and fewer than 18 IGHV unmutated. Notes on the study in general: Baseline values of clonality outstripped age-matched healthy donors and followed circulating CD8+ T-cell counts. Whereas clonality rose at ibrutinib response, it declined toward baseline at progression.

The sample holds a few counts of this clone. The antigen is undetermined. The CDR3 has 14 amino acids. Trimming took 3 bases from V and 0 from J, leaving 9 bases between them. Germline loops: CDR1 SNHLY, CDR2 FYNNEI. The targeted sequencing depth was 1 in 200,000 to 1 in 1 million T cells. Repertoires were generated with immunoSEQ multiplex PCR, while TCRdb's copy carries only in-frame clones and drops some. The sample includes just over 200,000 clones, roughly 77% of them seen just once. The specimen was PBMCs, collected after 12 months of ibrutinib treatment. This TCR derives from a human donor with chronic lymphocytic leukemia. This chain joins TRBV2 and TRBJ2-7; D may match TRBD1 or TRBD2 (5 bases each). For the CDR3, the DNA is TGTGCCAGCAGTGACCGGGACCGCTCCTACGAGCAGTACTTC. It is translated as CASSDRDRSYEQYF.